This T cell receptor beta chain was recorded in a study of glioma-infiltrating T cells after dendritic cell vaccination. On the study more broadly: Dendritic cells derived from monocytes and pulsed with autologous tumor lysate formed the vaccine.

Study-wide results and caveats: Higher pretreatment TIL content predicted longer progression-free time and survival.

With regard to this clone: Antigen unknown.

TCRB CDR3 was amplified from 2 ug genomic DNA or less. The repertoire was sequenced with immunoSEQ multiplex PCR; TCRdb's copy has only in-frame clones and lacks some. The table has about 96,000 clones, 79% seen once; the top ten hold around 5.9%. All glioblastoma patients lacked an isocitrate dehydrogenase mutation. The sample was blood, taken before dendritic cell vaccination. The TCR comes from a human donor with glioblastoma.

CDR3 in DNA: TGTGCCAGCAGCCAAACAGTAAACTATGGCTACACCTTC. As protein: CASSQTVNYGYTF. The chain joins TRBV5-4 to TRBJ1-2; D gene ambiguous. V lost 4 bases, J lost 2 bases, and 9 bases lay in between. The germline V gene encodes CDR1 SGHNT and CDR2 YYREEE (reference sequence). This CDR3 has 13 residues.